One and the same sample provided the 12 T cell receptor beta chains below, sequenced in a study of Ad26.COV2.S vaccination and SARS-CoV-2 variants (dated by TCRdb to about 2021). The sample's treatment or condition label, in plain terms: roughly 19 received Ad26.COV2.S at low or high dose, single or two shots; about 5 received placebo; per-sample allocation not given. Repertoires of vaccine and placebo recipients were sequenced from samples taken on day 63 after the first injection. The method behind the library was the immunoSEQ multiplex PCR assay. TCRdb mirrors the immuneACCESS table, restricted to in-frame sequences. Some clones are absent from its copies; in checked studies, under half trace to an unresolved V gene, and the reason for the others is unknown. A total of a few hundred thousand clones appear in this sample, around 89% of them only once. About 4% of the sample belongs to the ten largest clones.

This specimen consisted of peripheral blood, obtained in a trial of Ad26.COV2.S vaccine versus placebo. Every receptor here comes from a person aged 18 to 59 who received the Ad26.COV2.S COVID-19 vaccine or a placebo.

The chain carries TRBV3-1 (or the pseudogene TRBV3-2) and TRBJ2-1; 9 bases fit TRBD1. Germline CDR1 and CDR2: LGHDT and YNNKEL (reference sequence). The junction had 8 bases not matched to a gene; V was cut back by 1 base and J by 13 bases. CDR3 length: 14 amino acids. CDR3 sequence (DNA): TGTGCCAGCAGCCAAGGGGGTCGGGGACAGGGCCAGTTCTTC. Encoded protein: CASSQGGRGQGQFF.

A word on this clone: The sample holds other DNA sequences that translate to the same CDR3. V and J are TRBV9 and TRBJ1-4; weak D call: TRBD1 (5 bases). The CDR3 runs to 15 residues. Germline V gene data show CDR1 as SGDLS and CDR2 as YYNGEE. Trimming took off 0 bases at V and 5 bases at J, with 11 bases between the two ends. The CDR3: CASSVGAGGNEKLFF. The CDR3 nucleotides are TGTGCCAGCAGCGTAGGAGCGGGGGGGAATGAAAAACTGTTTTTT.

The chain combines TRBV7-9 with TRBJ1-5; D not certain. The CDR3 is made up of 12 amino acids. Looked up from germline, CDR1 is SEHNR and CDR2 is FQNEAQ (reference sequence). Trimming removed 3 bases at V and 11 bases at J, with 11 bases between. CDR3 sequence reads: CASSLGAGAQHF. In nucleotides, the CDR3 is TGTGCCAGCAGCTTGGGAGCCGGGGCCCAGCATTTT.

V usage is TRBV11-2 and J usage is TRBJ2-5; D not resolved. Trimming took 1 base from V and 6 from J, leaving 18 bases between them. This CDR3 has 16 amino acids. Germline V gives CDR1 SGHAT, CDR2 FQNNGV. The CDR3 DNA follows: TGTGCCAGCAGCTTAGCCTATACTGGGATTTGGAAGACCCAGTACTTC. Translation gives CASSLAYTGIWKTQYF.

The rearrangement joins TRBV4-3 to TRBJ1-3; D gene ambiguous. V shed 4 bases and J shed 0 bases, with 10 bases lying between them. CDR3 length equals 15 residues. CDR1 and CDR2 from the germline V gene are LGHNA and YSLEER. The CDR3 coding sequence is TGCGCCAGCAGCCTAGTGGAGGGCTCTGGAAACACCATATATTTT. It specifies CASSLVEGSGNTIYF.

V and J are TRBV28 and TRBJ2-7; 7 nucleotides match TRBD2. J lost 1 base, V lost 5 bases, and 17 bases had no gene match. Germline V gives CDR1 MDHEN, CDR2 SYDVKM. This CDR3 comprises 18 residues. CDR3 region: CASSAGSRGGALSYEQYF. For the CDR3, the DNA is TGTGCCAGCAGTGCGGGTTCGCGGGGAGGGGCGCTTTCCTACGAGCAGTACTTC.

In this sample, this clone turned up once. V and J are TRBV27 and TRBJ1-1; no clear D gene. The CDR3 loop spans 15 amino acids. V was clipped by 0 bases and J by 4 bases, with 12 bases between them. The germline gives CDR1 MNHEY, CDR2 SMNVEV (reference sequence). The CDR3 coding sequence is TGTGCCAGCAGTTTATCAGCCGGGCATTTCACTGAAGCTTTCTTT. Translated: CASSLSAGHFTEAFF.

V usage is TRBV24-1 and J usage is TRBJ2-2; D unresolved. This CDR3 is built from 14 residues. V was cut by 7 bases and J by 1 base, with 9 bases left in between. Germline CDR1 reads KGHDR; CDR2 reads SFDVKD. CDR3 DNA: TGTGCCACCAGGGACCGCTGGAACACCGGGGAGCTGTTTTTT. It codes for CATRDRWNTGELFF.

The V call is TRBV5-8, the J call TRBJ1-2; tentatively, D is TRBD1 (5 bases). The CDR3 runs to 14 residues. CDR1 is SGHTS and CDR2 is YDEGEE in the germline V gene. The V end was cut by 4 bases, the J end by 0 bases, with 10 bases between. The CDR3 region has the DNA TGTGCCAGCAGCCCAGGGATCACTAACTATGGCTACACCTTC. It yields the protein CASSPGITNYGYTF.

The sample holds one count of this clone. The chain uses TRBV28 and TRBJ2-3; 8 bases agree with TRBD2. The CDR3 has 18 residues. After removal of 5 bases from V and 0 bases from J, the junction contained 13 bases not matched to a gene. Germline V gene sequence: CDR1 MDHEN, CDR2 SYDVKM. CDR3 nucleotides: TGTGCCAGCAGTCCCCTCCGGGGGGGAGGACCAAGCACAGATACGCAGTATTTT. This gives the protein CASSPLRGGGPSTDTQYF.

The rearrangement uses TRBV6-6 and TRBJ1-1; D gene ambiguous. Looked up from germline, CDR1 is MNHNY and CDR2 is SVGAGI (reference sequence). CDR3 length equals 13 residues. Trimming shortened V by 4 bases and J by 8 bases, and 14 bases separated the two germline ends. The CDR3 loop is CASSSVDGEEAFF. The CDR3 DNA reads as TGTGCCAGCAGTTCCGTGGATGGGGAAGAAGCTTTCTTT.

The chain combines TRBV2 with TRBJ2-7; D not resolved. The CDR3 has 14 amino acids. Germline V gives CDR1 SNHLY, CDR2 FYNNEI. V lost 4 bases to trimming and J lost 6 bases, with 16 bases between them. Written as DNA, the CDR3 is TGTGCCAGCAGTGGATATCTGCAGTTAGGCGAGCAGTACTTC. Its translation is CASSGYLQLGEQYF.